This T cell receptor beta chain was identified in a study of metastatic and nonmetastatic thyroid tumors. No patient had received any treatment before thyroid surgery. In the authors' workflow: Built for papillary thyroid cancer, a distant-metastasis classifier drew on CDR3 differences across clinicopathological groups. TCRdb recomputed clones from the PCR reads via MiXCR. The authors' filters were not applied to this entry. The sample holds 21,000 or so clones, around 21% seen once. This clone was observed at least ten times. Germline V gene data show CDR1 as MDHEN and CDR2 as SYDVKM. This CDR3 contains 17 residues. V gave up 2 bases and J gave up 2 bases, with 16 bases separating them.

V is TRBV28 and J is TRBJ1-5; D unresolved. The source of this sequence is a female donor with papillary thyroid cancer or a benign thyroid nodule (not recorded which). Some clones in this sample may be carry-over from other donors' samples. The sequenced sample consisted of blood. The CDR3 loop reads CASSLRSFSRGNQPQHF. The CDR3 nucleotides read TGTGCCAGCAGTTTACGGTCCTTTTCAAGAGGCAATCAGCCCCAGCATTTT.